This T cell receptor (beta chain) derives from a study of CD8+ T cells in alopecia areata. Whole-study context: Tofacitinib was given for 6 to 18 months, then stopped for 6 months.

Indicated treatment: oral pan-JAK inhibitor, 5-10 mg twice daily. Sampling of alopecia areata patients yielded lesional scalp punch biopsies as well as peripheral blood. This clone was observed a single time. As the sequencing template, cDNA was produced by extracting RNA and reverse transcribing it. Only in-frame clones appear in the TCRdb table, and some are missing; sequencing was by immunoSEQ multiplex PCR. This sample has over 150,000 clones, with 50% to 60% found just once. The CDR3 spans 13 residues. Between the trimmed V and J ends, which lost 4 bases and 10 bases, there was a span of 17 bases. CDR1 LGHNA and CDR2 YSLEER come from the germline V gene.

V usage is TRBV4-3 and J usage is TRBJ2-7; possibly TRBD1 or TRBD2 for D (5 bases each). This specimen consisted of CD4+ T cells sorted from blood, obtained at week 4, from a patient treated with tofacitinib. This sequence originates from a human donor with alopecia areata. This chain's CDR3 is CASSPRDGEGQYF. The CDR3 region has the DNA TGCGCCAGCAGCCCCCGGGACGGCGAGGGACAGTACTTC.